Shown below are 24 T cell receptor beta chains from a single sample sequenced in a study of blood T cell repertoires in COVID-19. Using immunoSEQ multiplex PCR, the repertoire was profiled, and TCRdb retains in-frame clones only, with some absent. The table includes 90,000 to 150,000 clones, roughly 85% detected once. Sequencing was carried out using peripheral blood. These TCRs come from a man older than 75 with acute or convalescent COVID-19.

The chain is built from TRBV7-8 and TRBJ1-5; 9 bases match TRBD1. Germline lookup yields CDR1 SGHVS and CDR2 FQNEAQ. There are 16 residues in the CDR3. Germline trimming cut 5 bases from V and 1 base from J; bases unmatched to any gene: 6. The chain's CDR3 is CASSGPGQGSNQPQHF. CDR3 sequence (DNA): TGTGCCAGCAGCGGTCCGGGACAGGGAAGCAATCAGCCCCAGCATTTT.

The genes are TRBV7-2 and TRBJ1-5, with a weak D call TRBD1 (5 bases). V was pared by 3 bases and J by 0 bases, with 9 bases between. This CDR3 has 15 residues. CDR1 and CDR2 from the germline V gene are SGHTA and FQGNSA. The CDR3 DNA follows: TGTGCCAGCAGCTTGGGGGGTATTAGCAATCAGCCCCAGCATTTT. This translates into CASSLGGISNQPQHF.

V gene TRBV29-1 combines with J gene TRBJ1-2, with 12 nucleotides matching TRBD1. This CDR3 is built from 13 residues. Losses at the gene ends were 3 bases for V and 8 bases for J; bases not matched to a gene: 4. Germline CDR1 is SQVTM and CDR2 is ANQGSEA. This CDR3 reads CSVEGQGAWGYTF. The CDR3 DNA sequence: TGCAGCGTTGAGGGACAGGGGGCATGGGGCTACACCTTC.

This rearrangement joins TRBV7-2 to TRBJ2-1; D is unresolved. Germline V gene lookup returns CDR1 SGHTA and CDR2 FQGNSA. Trimming pared 5 bases from V and 10 bases from J, leaving 9 bases between. This CDR3 has 11 amino acids. The CDR3 is CASSPLKEQFF. The CDR3 DNA reads as TGTGCCAGCAGCCCCTTAAAAGAGCAGTTCTTC.

The chain's CDR3 is CASSDFTSAPDTQYF. CDR3 nucleotide sequence: TGTGCCAGCAGTGACTTCACTAGCGCACCAGATACGCAGTATTTT. This chain connects TRBV6-1 to TRBJ2-3; 7 bases agree with TRBD2. V shed 3 bases and J 4 bases; nucleotides not matched to a gene: 7. Germline CDR1 and CDR2: MNHNS and SASEGT. CDR3 length: 15 amino acids.

This rearrangement joins TRBV4-1 to TRBJ2-1; 16 nucleotides line up with TRBD2. Germline assignment: CDR1 MGHRA and CDR2 YSYEKL. The CDR3 spans 21 residues. Trimming at V came to 4 bases and at J to 1 base, leaving 13 bases not matched to a gene. This chain's CDR3 is CASSPGTAGLAGGDSYNEQFF. The CDR3 DNA is TGCGCCAGCAGCCCCGGGACAGCGGGACTAGCGGGAGGGGATTCCTACAATGAGCAGTTCTTC.

J is TRBJ1-5 and V is TRBV11-2, with 9 positions matching TRBD1. Trimming removed 1 base from V and 5 bases from J; junction bases left unmatched: 6. CDR3 length: 16 residues. CDR1 and CDR2 (germline): SGHAT, FQNNGV. The CDR3: CASSLGPGQGYQPQHF. CDR3 bases: TGTGCCAGCAGCTTAGGCCCGGGACAGGGCTATCAGCCCCAGCATTTT.

The V call is TRBV19, the J call TRBJ2-2; 11 bases match TRBD2. Germline V CDR1 and CDR2: LNHDA, SQIVND (reference sequence). The CDR3 has 15 amino acids. J lost 3 bases, V lost 6 bases, and 3 bases had no gene match. The CDR3, as DNA: TGTGCCAGTAGCCCACTAGCGGGAGACACCGGGGAGCTGTTTTTT. Amino acids: CASSPLAGDTGELFF.

This clone was seen just once. The chain is built from TRBV18 and TRBJ2-1, with 12 bases lining up with TRBD2. CDR1 KGHSH and CDR2 LQKENI come from the germline V gene. There are 17 residues in the CDR3. V dropped 4 bases and J dropped 6; count of bases not matched to a gene: 10. The CDR3 region is CASSQTSLAGGVNEQFF. Written as DNA, the CDR3 is TGTGCCAGCTCACAAACTTCCCTAGCGGGAGGGGTCAATGAGCAGTTCTTC.

The J gene is TRBJ1-1, the V gene TRBV28, with 9 positions matching TRBD1. V shed 8 bases, J shed 5 bases, and the junction held 9 bases outside the gene matches. Looked up from germline, CDR1 is MDHEN and CDR2 is SYDVKM. The CDR3 consists of 14 residues. CDR3 nucleotides: TGTGCCAGCCCCGGGACAGGGTATGTAACTGAAGCTTTCTTT. Translating gives CASPGTGYVTEAFF.

This clone appeared once. This chain uses TRBV2 with TRBJ1-1; 8 bases are a match to TRBD1. After removal of 7 bases from V and 4 bases from J, the junction contained 5 bases not matched to a gene. CDR1 and CDR2 from the germline V gene are SNHLY and FYNNEI. CDR3 size: 13 residues. CDR3 residues: CASIAQGATEAFF. In nucleotides, the CDR3 is TGTGCCAGCATCGCTCAGGGGGCCACTGAAGCTTTCTTT.

The V and J genes are TRBV11-2 and TRBJ1-2; D unresolved. The CDR3 runs 15 residues. CDR1 is SGHAT, CDR2 FQNNGV, per germline. The V end lost 5 bases, the J end lost 2 bases, and 15 bases lay between the germline ends. The CDR3 spells CASSPRVTRNYGYTF. CDR3 coding DNA: TGTGCCAGCAGCCCCCGGGTCACTAGGAACTATGGCTACACCTTC.

The CDR3 loop reads CASRLATGPRSSYNSPLHF. CDR3 in DNA: TGTGCCAGCAGGCTCGCGACAGGGCCTAGGAGCTCCTATAATTCACCCCTCCACTTT. The chain recombines TRBV27 with TRBJ1-6; 7 positions match TRBD1. Germline trimming cut 6 bases from V and 0 bases from J; bases unmatched to any gene: 14. This CDR3 comprises 19 residues. The germline V gene encodes CDR1 MNHEY and CDR2 SMNVEV (reference sequence).

This chain links TRBV29-1 with TRBJ1-2; D might be TRBD1 (6 bases). Trimming cost V 1 base and J 8 bases, with 11 bases left between them. The CDR3 is 12 residues long. Germline V gene lookup returns CDR1 SQVTM and CDR2 ANQGSEA. The CDR3 sequence: CSVEGGLKGYTF. The CDR3 DNA follows: TGCAGCGTTGAAGGGGGGCTAAAGGGCTACACCTTC.

The chain uses TRBV28 and TRBJ2-6; possibly TRBD1 for D (6 bases). Between the trimmed V and J ends, which lost 7 bases and 1 base, there was a span of 11 bases. CDR3 size: 15 residues. The V gene's germline CDR1 is MDHEN and CDR2 SYDVKM. The CDR3 is CASTKQGSGANVLTF. The CDR3 bases are TGTGCCAGCACCAAACAGGGATCTGGGGCCAACGTCCTGACTTTC. Supplemented by reference TRBV28 and TRBJ2-6, the full variable domain reads DVKVTQSSRYLVKRTGEKVFLECVQDMDHENMFWYRQDPGLGLRLIYFSYDVKMKEKGDIPEGYSVSREKKERFSLILESASTNQTSMYLCASTKQGSGANVLTFGAGSRLTVL.

The rearrangement links TRBV19 to TRBJ1-2; D uncertain. CDR3 length: 12 amino acids. The V end was cut by 9 bases, the J end by 3 bases, with 11 bases between. Germline lookup yields CDR1 LNHDA and CDR2 SQIVND (reference sequence). The CDR3 region is CASRGWDYGYTF. The CDR3 region has the DNA TGTGCCAGCAGAGGCTGGGACTATGGCTACACCTTC.

V is TRBV7-2 and J is TRBJ2-7; TRBD2 aligns across 8 bases. Germline assignment: CDR1 SGHTA and CDR2 FQGNSA. The length of the CDR3 is 15 residues. After removal of 3 bases from V and 4 bases from J, the junction contained 8 bases not matched to a gene. The DNA for the CDR3 is TGTGCCAGCAGCTTCAGAATAGCGGGACGTTACGAGCAGTACTTC. Translating it yields CASSFRIAGRYEQYF.

The chain recombines TRBV7-9 with TRBJ1-4, with 7 bases aligning to TRBD1. The CDR3 runs to 13 residues. The trim removed 6 bases at V and 12 bases at J, leaving 10 bases unmatched. Germline CDR1 SEHNR, CDR2 FQNEAQ (reference sequence). CDR3 sequence reads: CASSLLPGQQLFF. For the CDR3, the DNA is TGTGCCAGCAGTCTATTACCGGGACAGCAACTGTTTTTT.

This chain uses TRBV3-1 (or the pseudogene TRBV3-2) with TRBJ1-6; 8 nucleotides line up with TRBD1. Germline assignment: CDR1 LGHDT and CDR2 YNNKEL (reference sequence). CDR3 length: 14 amino acids. V shed 1 base, J shed 7 bases, and the junction held 0 bases outside the gene matches. The CDR3 DNA follows: TGTGCCAGCAGCCAAGGACAGGGGAATTCACCCCTCCACTTT. This translates into CASSQGQGNSPLHF.

V is TRBV19 and J is TRBJ2-4, with 10 positions matching TRBD1. This CDR3 is built from 19 residues. Germline lookup yields CDR1 LNHDA and CDR2 SQIVND (reference sequence). Unmatched junction bases numbered 14, after V lost 6 bases and J lost 0 bases. The CDR3 DNA follows: TGTGCCAGTAGCTCGACAGGGGGCTTTTCTCGGTTAGCCAAAAACATTCAGTACTTC. This codes for CASSSTGGFSRLAKNIQYF.

This clone has only one observation. The chain links TRBV4-3 to TRBJ2-3, with TRBD1 matching 8 bases. The V gene's germline CDR1 is LGHNA and CDR2 YSLEER. J gave up 0 bases and V 4 bases, and 9 bases lay outside the gene matches. The CDR3 extends over 17 amino acids. CDR3 residues: CASSPRQGRPSTDTQYF. DNA for the CDR3: TGCGCCAGCAGCCCCAGACAGGGGCGCCCTAGCACAGATACGCAGTATTTT.

The V and J genes are TRBV6-5 and TRBJ1-1; 9 bases fit TRBD1. The CDR3 extends over 15 amino acids. V was pared by 7 bases and J by 2 bases, with 8 bases of the junction left unmatched. Germline V gene lookup returns CDR1 MNHEY and CDR2 SVGAGI. The CDR3 here is CASTTGGAGNTEAFF. The DNA of the CDR3 is TGTGCCAGCACAACAGGGGGCGCGGGAAACACTGAAGCTTTCTTT.

This chain joins TRBV7-9 and TRBJ1-1; 9 bases line up with TRBD1. CDR1 is SEHNR, CDR2 FQNEAQ, per germline (reference sequence). V lost 7 bases to trimming and J lost 6 bases; unmatched junction nucleotides: 18. The CDR3 length is 17 residues. For the CDR3, the DNA is TGTGCCAGCATCTTCTGGGGGACAGGGCCCATCTGGGCTGAAGCTTTCTTT. It translates to CASIFWGTGPIWAEAFF. Looking up the rest from reference TRBV7-9 and TRBJ1-1 gives the full variable domain: DTGVSQNPRHKITKRGQNVTFRCDPISEHNRLYWYRQTLGQGPEFLTYFQNEAQLEKSRLLSDRFSAERPKGSFSTLEIQRTEQGDSAMYLCASIFWGTGPIWAEAFFGQGTRLTVV.

The chain combines TRBV4-3 with TRBJ2-7; D is unclear. Between the trimmed V and J ends, which lost 0 bases and 3 bases, there was a span of 6 bases. The CDR3 is 13 amino acids. Germline loops: CDR1 LGHNA, CDR2 YSLEER. The CDR3 DNA reads TGCGCCAGCAGCCAAGAAGGCGGCTACGAGCAGTACTTC. Protein sequence: CASSQEGGYEQYF.